This TCR beta chain was recovered during a study of human T cells and chemical hapten exposure. Study as a whole: The scalp of each patient received a weekly diphenylcyclopropenone dose for the full roughly 26-week study. Study-wide results and limits: Expanded TCRs formed significantly more large CDR3 similarity clusters than controls.

Ten or more counts support this clonotype. Its antigen is currently unknown. In TCRdb, the RACE reads were re-called with MiXCR into one record per CDR3 protein. The data show approximately 82,000 distinct CDR3 sequences, roughly 12% seen once. Regarding time point: patch test 1, 2 weeks after DPC sensitization. As to treatment: therapeutic diphenylcyclopropenone sensitization with weekly scalp DPC. People who gave samples had alopecia, were 18 to 70 years old, and were suitable for DPC. In germline, CDR1 is LNHNV, CDR2 YYDKDF (reference sequence). Trimming removed 0 bases at V and 0 bases at J, with 9 bases between. CDR3 length: 16 residues.

This receptor was obtained from a woman aged 60-70 years with alopecia areata. Some clones in this sample may be carry-over from other donors' samples. V usage is TRBV15 and J usage is TRBJ2-1; D unresolved. Sample: whole blood, taken in connection with sensitization to the hapten diphenylcyclopropenone (DPC). CDR3 loop: CATSRDYTSSYNEQFF. In DNA form, the CDR3 reads TGTGCCACCAGCAGAGATTATACCAGCTCCTACAATGAGCAGTTCTTC.